These 18 T cell receptor beta chains came from one sample sequenced in a study of T-cell memory formation after mild COVID-19. TCRdb independently ran MiXCR on the 5' RACE reads; one entry per CDR3 protein. The sample includes 190,000 or so distinct CDR3 sequences, over 20% of them seen just once. Sample: PBMCs or a T cell subset sorted from them (not recorded which). The receptors come from an adult woman who had mild COVID-19 (a few samples of this study predate the infection). Cell type and time point are not known.

This clonotype was found a few times. The V call is TRBV12-3 or TRBV12-4, the J call TRBJ1-2; D might be TRBD1 (6 bases). V lost 0 bases and J lost 4, with 9 bases in between. This CDR3 is built from 14 residues. CDR3: CASSLARGGYGYTF. CDR3 nucleotides: TGTGCCAGCAGTTTAGCCAGGGGAGGCTATGGCTACACCTTC.

V is TRBV5-4 and J is TRBJ2-7, with TRBD2 identical over 9 bases. After removal of 4 bases from V and 4 bases from J, the junction contained 9 bases not matched to a gene. The CDR3 has 15 residues. Germline CDR1 and CDR2: SGHNT and YYREEE (reference sequence). The CDR3, as DNA: TGTGCCAGCAGCGCCCGACTAGCGGACCCATACGAGCAGTACTTC. As protein: CASSARLADPYEQYF.

In its sample, this clonotype was seen a few times. The V and J genes are TRBV6-1 and TRBJ2-1; 8 bases line up with TRBD2. Germline V gives CDR1 MNHNS, CDR2 SASEGT. The trim removed 2 bases at V and 9 bases at J, leaving 9 bases unmatched. The CDR3 covers 15 residues. The CDR3 DNA is TGTGCCAGCAGTGAAACCAGCGGGAGTATCAGTGAGCAGTTCTTC. Protein: CASSETSGSISEQFF.

Ten or more counts support this clonotype. This chain uses TRBV29-1 with TRBJ2-7; 7 nucleotides agree with TRBD1. The CDR3 contains 14 residues. The V segment lost 4 bases and the J segment 2 bases; nucleotides outside the gene matches: 8. Looked up from germline, CDR1 is SQVTM and CDR2 is ANQGSEA. CDR3 sequence (DNA): TGCAGCGTTGCCGGGACAGTTTATCCCTACGAGCAGTACTTC. Translation: CSVAGTVYPYEQYF.

V usage is TRBV27 and J usage is TRBJ1-1; D ambiguous. The V gene's germline CDR1 is MNHEY and CDR2 SMNVEV (reference sequence). The ends were cut back, 2 bases at V and 0 bases at J, with 10 bases in the middle. The CDR3 spans 15 residues. The CDR3 reads CASSLLSAMNTEAFF. The CDR3 DNA is TGTGCCAGCAGTTTACTTTCGGCCATGAACACTGAAGCTTTCTTT.

This chain joins TRBV14 and TRBJ2-1; D uncertain. Trimming stripped 1 base from V and 0 bases from J, with 7 bases between. CDR1 and CDR2 (germline): SGHDN, FVKESK. The CDR3 length is 15 residues. Here the CDR3 DNA reads TGTGCCAGCAGCCAAGCAGAGACCTCCTACAATGAGCAGTTCTTC. It codes for CASSQAETSYNEQFF.

This chain links TRBV29-1 with TRBJ1-1; D unclear. Germline V lookup: CDR1 SQVTM, CDR2 ANQGSEA. The CDR3 is 10 residues long. Trimming removed 3 bases at V and 5 bases at J, with 4 bases between. The CDR3 spells CSVEETEAFF. CDR3 nucleotides: TGCAGCGTTGAGGAGACTGAAGCTTTCTTT.

This sequence joins TRBV19 and TRBJ1-2, with 7 nucleotides matching TRBD1. The CDR3 is 13 amino acids. J was trimmed by 3 bases and V by 7 bases; bases with no gene match: 5. Germline V gene data show CDR1 as LNHDA and CDR2 as SQIVND (reference sequence). This CDR3 is CASTSDRDYGYTF. The CDR3 DNA reads as TGTGCCAGTACCTCCGACAGGGACTATGGCTACACCTTC.

This clonotype was counted only a few times. The gene calls are TRBV11-2 and TRBJ1-2, with D perhaps matching TRBD1 (5 bases). Germline CDR1 SGHAT, CDR2 FQNNGV. Trimming stripped 10 bases from V and 5 bases from J, with 17 bases between. The CDR3 contains 13 residues. The CDR3 nucleotides are TGTGCCATCCACCACGGGGGTCGGTATGGCTACACCTTC. Translated: CAIHHGGRYGYTF.

This chain connects TRBV12-3 or TRBV12-4 to TRBJ2-1; D is unresolved. The V end was cut by 3 bases, the J end by 0 bases, with 9 bases between. The CDR3 length is 15 residues. CDR3 DNA: TGTGCCAGCAGTTTGTGGCAGAGCTCCTACAATGAGCAGTTCTTC. Its protein is CASSLWQSSYNEQFF.

CDR3: CSARSGMMNQPQHF. The CDR3 region has the DNA TGCAGTGCTCGATCAGGGATGATGAATCAGCCCCAGCATTTT. This rearrangement joins TRBV20-1 to TRBJ1-5; tentative D call: TRBD1 (5 bases). The CDR3 sequence is 14 residues long. V was clipped by 5 bases and J by 4 bases, with 15 bases between them. Germline lookup yields CDR1 DFQATT and CDR2 SNEGSKA (reference sequence).

The chain joins TRBV30 to TRBJ2-3, with a tentative D call TRBD1 (5 bases). The V end was cut by 0 bases, the J end by 4 bases, with 11 bases between. The CDR3 runs to 14 residues. Germline CDR1 is GTSNPN and CDR2 is SVGIG (reference sequence). The CDR3 nucleotides read TGTGCCTGGAGTGTAGGGGTTGGCGCAGATACGCAGTATTTT. The encoded protein is CAWSVGVGADTQYF.

The V gene is TRBV29-1, the J gene TRBJ1-1; D remains unclear. The V end was cut by 6 bases, the J end by 3 bases, with 17 bases between. The germline V gene has CDR1 SQVTM and CDR2 ANQGSEA. This CDR3 spans 14 amino acids. The CDR3 DNA follows: TGCAGCGTCCCCTCCTGGAGGGTCGACACTGAAGCTTTCTTT. Translated: CSVPSWRVDTEAFF.

This clonotype was counted many times. This sequence joins TRBV7-6 and TRBJ2-3; D remains ambiguous. The CDR3 consists of 13 residues. Trimming removed 5 bases from V and 2 bases from J, with 8 bases in between. CDR1 and CDR2 (germline): SGHVS, FNYEAQ. CDR3 DNA sequence: TGTGCCAGCAGCGAGTCCCCCACAGATACGCAGTATTTT. Its protein is CASSESPTDTQYF.

This chain joins TRBV11-2 and TRBJ2-2, with 8 positions matching TRBD1. The germline V gene has CDR1 SGHAT and CDR2 FQNNGV. CDR3 length equals 17 residues. Trimming removed 6 bases from V and 6 bases from J; junction bases left unmatched: 15. CDR3 sequence reads: CASSPKIPGTGAGELFF. The CDR3 DNA reads TGTGCCAGCAGTCCGAAGATTCCCGGGACAGGCGCCGGGGAGCTGTTTTTT.

This rearrangement joins TRBV20-1 to TRBJ1-1, with D unresolved. V was cut by 6 bases and J by 5 bases, with 16 bases left in between. CDR1 is DFQATT and CDR2 is SNEGSKA in the germline V gene (reference sequence). CDR3 length: 13 residues. Here the CDR3 reads CSAVSAPPTEAFF. DNA for the CDR3: TGCAGTGCCGTCTCGGCGCCCCCGACTGAAGCTTTCTTT.

This clonotype was found a few times. The chain's CDR3 is CASSLSPGQGGEKLFF. In DNA, the CDR3 is TGTGCCAGCAGCTTATCCCCGGGACAGGGGGGTGAAAAACTGTTTTTT. The genes are TRBV7-9 and TRBJ1-4; 11 bases fit TRBD1. This CDR3 comprises 16 residues. Germline-derived CDR1 and CDR2 are SEHNR and FQNEAQ (reference sequence). V lost 2 bases to trimming and J lost 7 bases; unmatched junction nucleotides: 6.

Only a few counts were recorded for this clonotype. The CDR3 DNA sequence: TGTGCCAGCAGTTTATGGAGCAGAGAAGAGACCCAGTACTTC. This translates into CASSLWSREETQYF. V is TRBV12-3 or TRBV12-4 and J is TRBJ2-5; unclear D gene. The CDR3 has 14 amino acids. Trimming pared 2 bases from V and 3 bases from J, leaving 10 bases between.